This record looks at one T cell receptor beta chain sequence and its context. Construction of TCR beta libraries was performed using quantitative 5'-RACE with molecular barcodes. Via MiXCR, TCRdb re-called the 5' RACE reads, giving one row per CDR3 protein. The data show some 90,000 distinct CDR3 sequences, 27% seen once. This specimen belongs to a study of CD8 T cells in ankylosing spondylitis. The V gene's germline CDR1 is SGHKS and CDR2 YYEKEE (reference sequence). This CDR3 region has 15 residues. The V segment lost 2 bases and the J segment 4 bases; nucleotides outside the gene matches: 8. The chain carries TRBV5-5 and TRBJ1-2; 7 bases agree with TRBD1. This TCR came from a male donor with ankylosing spondylitis or in good health (not recorded which). Sequencing was done on a sample of blood, either unsorted or a sorted T cell fraction (not recorded which). The CDR3 DNA is TGTGCCAGCAGCTTCTATAGGGACAGAAGCTATGGCTACACCTTC. Its protein product is CASSFYRDRSYGYTF.